This T cell receptor beta chain came from a study of blood T cell repertoires in COVID-19. As for the study in general: PBMCs, B-cell-depleted T cells, or T cells provided the cDNA or gDNA that made up the material.

Germline loops: CDR1 MNHEY, CDR2 SVGAGI. Trimming shortened V by 3 bases and J by 3 bases, and 12 bases separated the two germline ends. The CDR3 sequence is 14 residues long. Per the authors' pipeline: For nucleated cells, counts were estimated from reference gene primer amplification. Generated by immunoSEQ multiplex PCR, the TCRdb table keeps only in-frame clones and is missing some. V, J and clone size were drawn from that table, and D and trimming were deduced from the DNA. The repertoire includes a few hundred thousand clones, about 87% of them detected once, and over 6% sits in the top ten. The chain is built from TRBV6-5 and TRBJ2-7, with D possibly being TRBD1 (6 bases). The clonotype originates from a woman in her thirties who had recovered from COVID-19. The specimen was peripheral blood. The CDR3: CASSYEDRGYEQYF. For the CDR3, the DNA is TGTGCCAGCAGTTATGAGGACAGAGGCTACGAGCAGTACTTC.